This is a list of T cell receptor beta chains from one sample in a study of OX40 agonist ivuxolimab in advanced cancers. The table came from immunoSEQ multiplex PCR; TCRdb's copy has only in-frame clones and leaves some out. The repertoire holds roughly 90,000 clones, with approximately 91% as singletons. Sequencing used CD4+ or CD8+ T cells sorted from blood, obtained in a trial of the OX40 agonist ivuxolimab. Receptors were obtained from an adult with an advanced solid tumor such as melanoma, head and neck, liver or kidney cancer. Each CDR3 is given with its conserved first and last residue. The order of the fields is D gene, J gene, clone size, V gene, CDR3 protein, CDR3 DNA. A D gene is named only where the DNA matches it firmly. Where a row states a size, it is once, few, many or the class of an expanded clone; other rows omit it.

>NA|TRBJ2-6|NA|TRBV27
CASSFRSAWISGANVLTF
TGTGCCAGCAGTTTCCGGTCAGCTTGGATCTCTGGGGCCAACGTCCTGACTTTC
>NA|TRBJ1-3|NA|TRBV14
CASSRDGRNTIYF
TGTGCCAGCAGCCGGGATGGTAGAAACACCATATATTTT
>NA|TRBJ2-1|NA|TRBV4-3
CASSQERGRVNEQFF
TGCGCCAGCAGCCAAGAGAGGGGCAGGGTTAATGAGCAGTTCTTC
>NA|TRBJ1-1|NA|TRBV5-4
CASNQGAGLSTEAFF
TGTGCCAGCAATCAGGGAGCAGGCCTCAGCACTGAAGCTTTCTTT
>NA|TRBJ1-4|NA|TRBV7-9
CAIKEGGEKLFF
TGTGCCATCAAAGAGGGAGGCGAAAAACTGTTTTTT
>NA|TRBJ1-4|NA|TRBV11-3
CASSPSWTDANTTNEKLFF
TGTGCCAGCAGCCCCAGTTGGACGGACGCAAACACAACTAATGAAAAACTGTTTTTT
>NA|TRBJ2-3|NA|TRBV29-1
CSVGAQGTPTDTQYF
TGCAGCGTTGGAGCCCAGGGGACGCCGACAGATACGCAGTATTTT
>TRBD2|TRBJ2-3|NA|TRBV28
CASSKGLAGPTDTQYF
TGTGCCAGCAGTAAAGGACTAGCGGGCCCCACAGATACGCAGTATTTT
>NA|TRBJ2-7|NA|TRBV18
CASSPNTAYEQYF
TGTGCCAGCTCACCAAATACAGCGTACGAGCAGTACTTC
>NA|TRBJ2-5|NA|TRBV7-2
CASSLGRGGETQYF
TGTGCCAGCAGCTTAGGCAGGGGAGGAGAGACCCAGTACTTC
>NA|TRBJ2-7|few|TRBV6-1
CASSSGSRLWQYF
TGTGCCAGCAGTTCGGGGTCACGCTTGTGGCAGTACTTC
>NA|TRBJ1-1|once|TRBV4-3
CASSQDPRDTEAFF
TGCGCCAGCAGCCAAGATCCCAGGGACACTGAAGCTTTCTTT
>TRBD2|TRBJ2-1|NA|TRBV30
CAWSTGLAGDDEQFF
TGTGCCTGGAGTACCGGTCTAGCGGGAGATGATGAGCAGTTCTTC
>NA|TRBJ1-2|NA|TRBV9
CASSPRQMHYGYTF
TGTGCCAGCAGCCCTCGACAGATGCACTATGGCTACACCTTC
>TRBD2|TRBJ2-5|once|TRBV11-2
CASSLVLAGFQETQYF
TGTGCCAGCAGCTTAGTTTTAGCGGGATTCCAAGAGACCCAGTACTTC